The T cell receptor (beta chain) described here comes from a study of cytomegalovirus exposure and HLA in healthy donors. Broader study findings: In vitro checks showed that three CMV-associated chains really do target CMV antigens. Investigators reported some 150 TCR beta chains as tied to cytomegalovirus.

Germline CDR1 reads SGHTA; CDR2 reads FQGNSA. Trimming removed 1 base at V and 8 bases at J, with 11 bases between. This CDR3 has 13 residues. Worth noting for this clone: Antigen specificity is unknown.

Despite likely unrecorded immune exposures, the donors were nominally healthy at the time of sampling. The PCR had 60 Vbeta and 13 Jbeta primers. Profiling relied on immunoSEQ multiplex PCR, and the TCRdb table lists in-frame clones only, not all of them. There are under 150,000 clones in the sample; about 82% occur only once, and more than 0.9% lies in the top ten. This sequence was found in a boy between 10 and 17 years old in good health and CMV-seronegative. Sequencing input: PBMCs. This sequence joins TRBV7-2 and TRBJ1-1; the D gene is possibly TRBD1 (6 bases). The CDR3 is CASSLVGGVEAFF. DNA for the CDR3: TGTGCCAGCAGCTTAGTAGGGGGTGTGGAAGCTTTCTTT. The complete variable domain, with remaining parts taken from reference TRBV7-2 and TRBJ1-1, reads GAGVSQSPSNKVTEKGKDVELRCDPISGHTALYWYRQSLGQGLEFLIYFQGNSAPDKSGLPSDRFSAERTGGSVSTLTIQRTQQEDSAVYLCASSLVGGVEAFFGQGTRLTVV.